Listed below are T cell receptor beta chains from one sample, sequenced in a study of blood T cell repertoires in COVID-19. Only in-frame clones appear in the TCRdb table, and some are missing; sequencing was by immunoSEQ multiplex PCR. The profile shows approximately 120,000 clones, approximately 87% of them singletons. The sample consisted of peripheral blood. All receptors derive from a woman aged 60-75 years with acute or convalescent COVID-19. Each CDR3 is given with its conserved first and last residue. A D gene is named only where the DNA matches it firmly. Clone size is stated in some rows and not others, as once, few, many or a class when expanded.

D gene: TRBD2; clone size: -; J gene: TRBJ2-1; V gene: TRBV5-1; CDR3 protein: CASSLVAAGGYNEQFF; CDR3 DNA: TGCGCCAGCAGCTTGGTTGCAGCGGGGGGTTACAATGAGCAGTTCTTC
D gene: -; clone size: -; J gene: TRBJ1-1; V gene: TRBV9; CDR3 protein: CASSPQVAGAGNTEAFF; CDR3 DNA: TGTGCCAGCAGCCCCCAAGTCGCGGGGGCGGGGAACACTGAAGCTTTCTTT
D gene: -; clone size: -; J gene: TRBJ2-7; V gene: TRBV7-3; CDR3 protein: CASSSYQGYEQYF; CDR3 DNA: TGTGCCAGCAGCTCATACCAGGGTTACGAGCAGTACTTC
D gene: -; clone size: -; J gene: TRBJ1-5; V gene: TRBV6-1; CDR3 protein: CASSEVTGSDISNQPQHF; CDR3 DNA: TGTGCCAGCAGTGAAGTCACAGGGTCGGATATCAGCAATCAGCCCCAGCATTTT
D gene: -; clone size: once; J gene: TRBJ2-7; V gene: TRBV25-1; CDR3 protein: CASSEYRDEQYF; CDR3 DNA: TGTGCCAGCAGTGAATACAGGGACGAGCAGTACTTC
D gene: TRBD1; clone size: -; J gene: TRBJ2-3; V gene: TRBV5-1; CDR3 protein: CASKTGGTDTQYF; CDR3 DNA: TGCGCCAGCAAAACAGGGGGCACAGATACGCAGTATTTT
D gene: -; clone size: -; J gene: TRBJ2-1; V gene: TRBV6-5; CDR3 protein: CASSRSGQGRNEQFF; CDR3 DNA: TGTGCCAGCAGCCGATCCGGCCAGGGGCGCAATGAGCAGTTCTTC
D gene: TRBD1; clone size: -; J gene: TRBJ1-1; V gene: TRBV30; CDR3 protein: CAWSVGTVEAFF; CDR3 DNA: TGTGCCTGGAGTGTAGGGACAGTTGAAGCTTTCTTT
D gene: -; clone size: -; J gene: TRBJ1-3; V gene: TRBV28; CDR3 protein: CASSSQVPSGNTIYF; CDR3 DNA: TGTGCCAGCAGCTCCCAGGTCCCCTCTGGAAACACCATATATTTT
D gene: -; clone size: -; J gene: TRBJ1-2; V gene: TRBV20-1; CDR3 protein: CSASGQQGYTF; CDR3 DNA: TGCAGTGCTAGTGGACAGCAAGGCTACACCTTC
D gene: -; clone size: -; J gene: TRBJ2-7; V gene: TRBV5-5; CDR3 protein: CASSPDIYEQYF; CDR3 DNA: TGTGCCAGCAGCCCAGACATCTACGAGCAGTACTTC
D gene: -; clone size: -; J gene: TRBJ1-5; V gene: TRBV30; CDR3 protein: CAWTTGPNQPQHF; CDR3 DNA: TGTGCCTGGACCACAGGGCCCAATCAGCCCCAGCATTTT
D gene: -; clone size: few; J gene: TRBJ1-1; V gene: TRBV7-3; CDR3 protein: CASSSRPGLMGTEAFF; CDR3 DNA: TGTGCCAGCAGCTCCCGACCGGGACTCATGGGGACTGAAGCTTTCTTT
D gene: -; clone size: -; J gene: TRBJ1-6; V gene: TRBV6-5; CDR3 protein: CASSYGLPGDSPLHF; CDR3 DNA: TGTGCCAGCAGTTATGGTTTACCAGGGGATTCACCCCTCCACTTT
D gene: -; clone size: -; J gene: TRBJ2-6; V gene: TRBV6-5; CDR3 protein: CASSSNSGANVLTF; CDR3 DNA: TGTGCCAGCAGTTCTAACTCTGGGGCCAACGTCCTGACTTTC
D gene: TRBD1; clone size: once; J gene: TRBJ2-7; V gene: TRBV6-5; CDR3 protein: CASRTGTGTWEQYF; CDR3 DNA: TGTGCCAGCAGGACCGGGACAGGGACTTGGGAGCAGTACTTC
D gene: -; clone size: once; J gene: TRBJ2-2; V gene: TRBV5-1; CDR3 protein: CASSLVRDNWNTGELFF; CDR3 DNA: TGCGCCAGCAGCTTGGTACGGGACAACTGGAACACCGGGGAGCTGTTTTTT
D gene: TRBD1; clone size: -; J gene: TRBJ1-1; V gene: TRBV5-4; CDR3 protein: CASSYQGVAFF; CDR3 DNA: TGTGCCAGCAGTTACCAGGGGGTTGCTTTCTTT
D gene: -; clone size: once; J gene: TRBJ1-6; V gene: TRBV28; CDR3 protein: CASSGSSYNSPLHF; CDR3 DNA: TGTGCCAGCAGCGGGAGCTCCTATAATTCACCCCTCCACTTT
D gene: -; clone size: -; J gene: TRBJ1-2; V gene: TRBV10-2; CDR3 protein: CASSEKGLNYGYTF; CDR3 DNA: TGCGCCAGCAGTGAGAAGGGACTAAACTATGGCTACACCTTC
D gene: TRBD2; clone size: -; J gene: TRBJ2-2; V gene: TRBV11-2; CDR3 protein: CASSFPAGGSIGELFF; CDR3 DNA: TGTGCCAGCAGCTTTCCAGCGGGAGGGTCCATCGGGGAGCTGTTTTTT
D gene: -; clone size: -; J gene: TRBJ1-5; V gene: TRBV2; CDR3 protein: CASSLNREQPQHF; CDR3 DNA: TGTGCCAGCAGCCTCAACAGGGAACAGCCCCAGCATTTT
D gene: -; clone size: -; J gene: TRBJ2-5; V gene: TRBV5-1; CDR3 protein: CASSLGAETQYF; CDR3 DNA: TGCGCCAGCAGCTTGGGGGCGGAGACCCAGTACTTC
D gene: TRBD1; clone size: -; J gene: TRBJ2-3; V gene: TRBV27; CDR3 protein: CASNTGGTDTQYF; CDR3 DNA: TGTGCCAGCAATACAGGGGGCACAGATACGCAGTATTTT
D gene: -; clone size: -; J gene: TRBJ2-1; V gene: TRBV28; CDR3 protein: CANGELNEQFF; CDR3 DNA: TGTGCCAACGGGGAACTGAATGAGCAGTTCTTC
D gene: -; clone size: -; J gene: TRBJ1-1; V gene: TRBV18; CDR3 protein: CASSPQRGRETEAFF; CDR3 DNA: TGTGCCAGCTCACCCCAGCGGGGGAGGGAAACTGAAGCTTTCTTT
D gene: -; clone size: -; J gene: TRBJ1-5; V gene: TRBV28; CDR3 protein: CASIPKTGHLYSNQPQHF; CDR3 DNA: TGTGCCAGCATCCCCAAAACGGGACACCTCTATAGCAATCAGCCCCAGCATTTT
D gene: TRBD2; clone size: -; J gene: TRBJ2-7; V gene: TRBV12-3/TRBV12-4; CDR3 protein: CASSLGTKDEQYF; CDR3 DNA: TGTGCCAGCAGTTTGGGGACTAAGGACGAGCAGTACTTC
D gene: -; clone size: -; J gene: TRBJ2-5; V gene: TRBV1; CDR3 protein: CTSSRTLAGGNQETQYF; CDR3 DNA: TGCACCAGCAGCCGCACGCTAGCGGGGGGAAATCAAGAGACCCAGTACTTC
D gene: TRBD2; clone size: -; J gene: TRBJ2-1; V gene: TRBV7-3; CDR3 protein: CASSPKGLADYNEQFF; CDR3 DNA: TGTGCCAGCAGCCCGAAGGGACTAGCGGACTACAATGAGCAGTTCTTC
D gene: -; clone size: once; J gene: TRBJ1-5; V gene: TRBV19; CDR3 protein: CASIGFEELGQPQHF; CDR3 DNA: TGTGCCAGTATTGGGTTTGAGGAATTAGGCCAGCCCCAGCATTTT
D gene: -; clone size: -; J gene: TRBJ2-7; V gene: TRBV10-3; CDR3 protein: CAIRESEQQYF; CDR3 DNA: TGTGCCATCAGGGAGTCGGAGCAGCAGTACTTC
D gene: TRBD2; clone size: -; J gene: TRBJ2-7; V gene: TRBV11-2; CDR3 protein: CASSVTGREQYF; CDR3 DNA: TGTGCCAGCAGCGTTACCGGGAGGGAGCAGTACTTC
D gene: -; clone size: -; J gene: TRBJ1-4; V gene: TRBV4-1; CDR3 protein: CASSQGGAGASGEKLFF; CDR3 DNA: TGCGCCAGCAGCCAAGGGGGGGCGGGGGCGTCTGGTGAAAAACTGTTTTTT
D gene: -; clone size: -; J gene: TRBJ1-3; V gene: TRBV18; CDR3 protein: CASSPGQGGNTIYF; CDR3 DNA: TGTGCCAGCTCACCGGGTCAGGGAGGAAACACCATATATTTT
D gene: -; clone size: -; J gene: TRBJ2-1; V gene: TRBV7-3; CDR3 protein: CASSSDPLSERGGYNEQFF; CDR3 DNA: TGTGCCAGCAGCTCAGACCCCCTTTCGGAGAGGGGAGGCTACAATGAGCAGTTCTTC
D gene: -; clone size: -; J gene: TRBJ1-5; V gene: TRBV18; CDR3 protein: CASSPRGVDQPQHF; CDR3 DNA: TGTGCCAGCTCACCCCGGGGAGTGGATCAGCCCCAGCATTTT
D gene: TRBD1; clone size: -; J gene: TRBJ1-5; V gene: TRBV2; CDR3 protein: CASGPDRDNQPQHF; CDR3 DNA: TGTGCCAGCGGGCCTGACAGGGATAATCAGCCCCAGCATTTT
D gene: TRBD1; clone size: -; J gene: TRBJ1-1; V gene: TRBV6-5; CDR3 protein: CASTRWGQGNTEAFF; CDR3 DNA: TGTGCCAGTACCCGTTGGGGACAGGGGAACACTGAAGCTTTCTTT
D gene: -; clone size: -; J gene: TRBJ1-1; V gene: TRBV6-5; CDR3 protein: CASRRAGLNTEAFF; CDR3 DNA: TGTGCCAGCAGGCGGGCCGGGTTGAACACTGAAGCTTTCTTT
D gene: -; clone size: -; J gene: TRBJ1-1; V gene: TRBV12-3/TRBV12-4; CDR3 protein: CASSGLWNTEAFF; CDR3 DNA: TGTGCCAGCAGCGGTCTCTGGAACACTGAAGCTTTCTTT
D gene: -; clone size: -; J gene: TRBJ1-2; V gene: TRBV2; CDR3 protein: CASSEQGRDYGYTF; CDR3 DNA: TGTGCCAGCAGTGAGCAGGGGCGTGACTATGGCTACACCTTC
D gene: TRBD2; clone size: -; J gene: TRBJ2-1; V gene: TRBV15; CDR3 protein: CATSSGTSSYNEQFF; CDR3 DNA: TGTGCCACCAGCAGTGGGACTAGCTCCTACAATGAGCAGTTCTTC
D gene: TRBD1; clone size: -; J gene: TRBJ1-3; V gene: TRBV2; CDR3 protein: CATQGQGAGNTIYF; CDR3 DNA: TGTGCCACCCAGGGACAGGGGGCTGGAAACACCATATATTTT
D gene: -; clone size: -; J gene: TRBJ1-4; V gene: TRBV6-5; CDR3 protein: CASKKGGSEKLFF; CDR3 DNA: TGTGCCAGCAAAAAGGGAGGGAGTGAAAAACTGTTTTTT
D gene: TRBD2; clone size: -; J gene: TRBJ2-7; V gene: TRBV3-1/TRBV3-2; CDR3 protein: CASSQVQREYSYEQYF; CDR3 DNA: TGTGCCAGCAGCCAAGTCCAGCGGGAGTACTCCTACGAGCAGTACTTC
D gene: -; clone size: few; J gene: TRBJ1-4; V gene: TRBV2; CDR3 protein: CASTSGTLTTNEKLFF; CDR3 DNA: TGTGCCAGCACCTCCGGGACTCTCACAACTAATGAAAAACTGTTTTTT
D gene: -; clone size: -; J gene: TRBJ2-7; V gene: TRBV2; CDR3 protein: CASSSLTRYEQYF; CDR3 DNA: TGTGCCAGCAGCTCCCTGACACGGTACGAGCAGTACTTC
D gene: -; clone size: -; J gene: TRBJ1-1; V gene: TRBV5-6; CDR3 protein: CASSFRPYEAFF; CDR3 DNA: TGTGCCAGCAGCTTCAGGCCGTATGAAGCTTTCTTT
D gene: -; clone size: few; J gene: TRBJ2-2; V gene: TRBV18; CDR3 protein: CASSPLAETGELFF; CDR3 DNA: TGTGCCAGCTCACCACTCGCGGAGACCGGGGAGCTGTTTTTT
D gene: -; clone size: -; J gene: TRBJ1-6; V gene: TRBV5-6; CDR3 protein: CATMRRGRESQISTLHF; CDR3 DNA: TGTGCCACCATGAGGCGAGGTCGGGAATCCCAGATTTCAACCCTCCACTTT
D gene: TRBD1; clone size: -; J gene: TRBJ1-1; V gene: TRBV5-1; CDR3 protein: CASSFQGQGATEAFF; CDR3 DNA: TGCGCCAGCAGCTTTCAGGGCCAGGGGGCCACTGAAGCTTTCTTT
D gene: -; clone size: -; J gene: TRBJ1-1; V gene: TRBV10-3; CDR3 protein: CAISEAGGTDSKAFF; CDR3 DNA: TGTGCCATCAGTGAAGCGGGGGGGACGGACAGCAAAGCTTTCTTT
D gene: TRBD1; clone size: -; J gene: TRBJ1-2; V gene: TRBV18; CDR3 protein: CASSVSRQGAGYTF; CDR3 DNA: TGTGCCAGCTCTGTAAGTCGACAGGGGGCTGGCTACACCTTC
D gene: -; clone size: -; J gene: TRBJ2-2; V gene: TRBV24-1; CDR3 protein: CATGRLPGEPGELFF; CDR3 DNA: TGTGCCACCGGCCGCCTGCCCGGGGAACCCGGGGAGCTGTTTTTT
D gene: TRBD2; clone size: -; J gene: TRBJ2-1; V gene: TRBV7-8; CDR3 protein: CASSLERGSSNEQFF; CDR3 DNA: TGTGCCAGCAGCTTAGAGCGGGGGTCCTCCAATGAGCAGTTCTTC
D gene: -; clone size: once; J gene: TRBJ1-1; V gene: TRBV9; CDR3 protein: CASSVGSSATEAFF; CDR3 DNA: TGTGCCAGCAGCGTAGGGAGTTCGGCCACTGAAGCTTTCTTT